This record looks at one T cell receptor (beta chain) sequence and its context. The length of the CDR3 is 20 residues. Germline V gene sequence: CDR1 LNHDA, CDR2 SQIVND (reference sequence). Trimming pared 5 bases from V and 3 bases from J, leaving 29 bases between. Using immunoSEQ multiplex PCR, the repertoire was profiled, and TCRdb retains in-frame clones only, with some absent. The data hold hundreds of thousands of clones, with 88% observed a single time. The data stem from a study of blood T cell repertoires in COVID-19. Study as a whole: The United States, Italy and Spain provided the acute and convalescent COVID-19 samples.

The TCR comes from a woman aged 25 to 39 who had recovered from COVID-19. Source material: PBMCs or T cells enriched from blood (not recorded which). This sequence joins TRBV19 and TRBJ1-5; D possibly corresponds to TRBD1 (6 bases). The CDR3 is CASSRYATTGTPVANQPQHF. The CDR3 region has the DNA TGTGCCAGTAGTCGCTATGCGACGACAGGAACTCCCGTCGCCAATCAGCCCCAGCATTTT. The variable domain in full, completed from reference TRBV19 and TRBJ1-5, reads DGGITQSPKYLFRKEGQNVTLSCEQNLNHDAMYWYRQDPGQGLRLIYYSQIVNDFQKGDIAEGYSVSREKKESFPLTVTSAQKNPTAFYLCASSRYATTGTPVANQPQHFGDGTRLSIL.